This note documents a single T cell receptor (beta chain) sequence. Its antigen is unknown. The source of the sample is a study of shared clonotypes between healthy human individuals. The CDR3 runs 13 residues. Germline V gene data show CDR1 as SGHDN and CDR2 as FVKESK. Unmatched junction bases numbered 2, after V lost 5 bases and J lost 4 bases. Repertoires were generated with immunoSEQ multiplex PCR, while TCRdb's copy carries only in-frame clones and drops some. The table lists 650,000 to 800,000 clones, around 77% of them singletons. Whole-study findings and limits: Relative to their counterparts shared across all four donors, non-shared clonotypes exhibited diminished generation probabilities. Few donors restricted represented genetic and exposure-history diversity.

The receptor was derived from a woman in her thirties in good health. Sequenced sample: memory CD4+ T cells sorted from blood. Stated subset: CD45RA-negative fraction. This rearrangement joins TRBV14 to TRBJ1-5; 7 bases are shared with TRBD1. The CDR3 bases are TGTGCCAGCAGCGGGGGACAGAATCAGCCCCAGCATTTT. This sequence encodes CASSGGQNQPQHF.